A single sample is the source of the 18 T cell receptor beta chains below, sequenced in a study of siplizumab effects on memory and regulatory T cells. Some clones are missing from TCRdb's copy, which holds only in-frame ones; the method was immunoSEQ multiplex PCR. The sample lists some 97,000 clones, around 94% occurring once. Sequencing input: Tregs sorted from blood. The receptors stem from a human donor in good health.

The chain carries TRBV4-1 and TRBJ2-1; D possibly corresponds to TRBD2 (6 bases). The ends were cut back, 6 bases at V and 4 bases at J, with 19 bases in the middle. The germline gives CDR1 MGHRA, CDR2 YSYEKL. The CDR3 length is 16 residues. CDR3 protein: CASRPTGTLLYNEQFF. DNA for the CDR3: TGCGCCAGCAGACCTACCGGGACTCTCCTTTACAATGAGCAGTTCTTC.

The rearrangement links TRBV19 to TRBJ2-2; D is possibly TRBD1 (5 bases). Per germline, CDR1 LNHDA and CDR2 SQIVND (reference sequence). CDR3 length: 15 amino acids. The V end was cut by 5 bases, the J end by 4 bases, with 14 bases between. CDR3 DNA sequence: TGTGCCAGTAGTGTCATATCCAGGGCCACCGGGGAGCTGTTTTTT. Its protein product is CASSVISRATGELFF.

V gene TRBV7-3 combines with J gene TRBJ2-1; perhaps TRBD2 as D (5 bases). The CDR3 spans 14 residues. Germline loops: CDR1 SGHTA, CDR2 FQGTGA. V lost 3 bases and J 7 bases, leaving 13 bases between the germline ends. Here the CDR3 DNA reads TGTGCCAGCAGCTTCGGCGGGTCATGGAATGAGCAGTTCTTC. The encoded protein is CASSFGGSWNEQFF. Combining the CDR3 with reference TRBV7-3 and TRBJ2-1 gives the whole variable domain GAGVSQTPSNKVTEKGKYVELRCDPISGHTALYWYRQSLGQGPEFLIYFQGTGAADDSGLPNDRFFAVRPEGSVSTLKIQRTERGDSAVYLCASSFGGSWNEQFFGPGTRLTVL.

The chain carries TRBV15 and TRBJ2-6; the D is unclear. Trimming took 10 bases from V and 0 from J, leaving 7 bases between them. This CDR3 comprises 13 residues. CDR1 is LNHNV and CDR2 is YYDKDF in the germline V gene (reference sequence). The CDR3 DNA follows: TGTGCCAGCCACGGCTCTGGGGCCAACGTCCTGACTTTC. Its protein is CASHGSGANVLTF. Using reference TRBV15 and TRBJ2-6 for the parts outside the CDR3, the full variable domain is DAMVIQNPRYQVTQFGKPVTLSCSQTLNHNVMYWYQQKSSQAPKLLFHYYDKDFNNEADTPDNFQSRRPNTSFCFLDIRSPGLGDTAMYLCASHGSGANVLTFGAGSRLTVL.

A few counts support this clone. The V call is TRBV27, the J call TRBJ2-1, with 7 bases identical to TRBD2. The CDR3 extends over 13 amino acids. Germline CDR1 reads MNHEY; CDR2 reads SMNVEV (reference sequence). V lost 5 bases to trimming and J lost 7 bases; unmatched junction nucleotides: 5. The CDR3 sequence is CASSPPGGNEQFF. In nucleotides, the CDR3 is TGTGCCAGCAGTCCGCCGGGGGGAAATGAGCAGTTCTTC.

CDR3 residues: CASSARVGGSGEQFF. The CDR3 nucleotides read TGTGCCAGCAGCGCCCGAGTAGGGGGGAGTGGTGAGCAGTTCTTC. This chain uses TRBV9 with TRBJ2-1; D is tentatively TRBD1 or TRBD2 (6 bases each). In germline, CDR1 is SGDLS, CDR2 YYNGEE. The CDR3 sequence is 15 residues long. The ends were cut back, 3 bases at V and 9 bases at J, with 19 bases in the middle.

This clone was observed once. The CDR3 region has the DNA TGTGCCAGCAGTTACTCTCAGGGGATGAACACTGAAGCTTTCTTT. Protein: CASSYSQGMNTEAFF. The chain has TRBV6-5 and TRBJ1-1; TRBD1 might be the D (6 bases). This CDR3 spans 15 amino acids. V was clipped by 0 bases and J by 0 bases, with 8 bases between them. Germline V gene lookup returns CDR1 MNHEY and CDR2 SVGAGI.

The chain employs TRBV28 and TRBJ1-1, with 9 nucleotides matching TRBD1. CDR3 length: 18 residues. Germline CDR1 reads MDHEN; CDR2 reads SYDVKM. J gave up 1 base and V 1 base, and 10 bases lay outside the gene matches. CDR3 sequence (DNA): TGTGCCAGCAGTTTATTAACCACAGGGGGCGCGGGGAACACTGAAGCTTTCTTT. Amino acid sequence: CASSLLTTGGAGNTEAFF.

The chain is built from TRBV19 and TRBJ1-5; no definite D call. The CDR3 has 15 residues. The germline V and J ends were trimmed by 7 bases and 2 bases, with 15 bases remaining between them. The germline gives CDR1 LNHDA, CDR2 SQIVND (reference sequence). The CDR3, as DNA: TGTGCCAGTACTACCACGGGAAAAGGCAATCAGCCCCAGCATTTT. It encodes CASTTTGKGNQPQHF.

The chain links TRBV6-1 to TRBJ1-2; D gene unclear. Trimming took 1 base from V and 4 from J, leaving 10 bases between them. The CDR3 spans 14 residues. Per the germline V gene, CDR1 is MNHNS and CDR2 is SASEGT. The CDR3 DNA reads TGTGCCAGCAGTGAAGGGCAGGTTACCTATGGCTACACCTTC. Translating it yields CASSEGQVTYGYTF.

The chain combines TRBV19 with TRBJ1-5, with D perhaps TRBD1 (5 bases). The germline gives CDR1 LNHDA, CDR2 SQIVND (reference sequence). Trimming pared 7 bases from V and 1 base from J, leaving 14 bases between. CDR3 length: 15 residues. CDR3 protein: CASTVVGGSNQPQHF. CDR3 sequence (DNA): TGTGCCAGTACCGTCGTTGGGGGAAGCAATCAGCCCCAGCATTTT.

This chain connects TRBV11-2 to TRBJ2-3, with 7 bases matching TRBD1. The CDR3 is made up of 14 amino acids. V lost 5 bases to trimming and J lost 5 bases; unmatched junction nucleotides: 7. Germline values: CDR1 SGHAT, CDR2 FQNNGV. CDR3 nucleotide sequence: TGTGCCAGCAGCGAAGACAGGGTTGGAGATACGCAGTATTTT. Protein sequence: CASSEDRVGDTQYF.

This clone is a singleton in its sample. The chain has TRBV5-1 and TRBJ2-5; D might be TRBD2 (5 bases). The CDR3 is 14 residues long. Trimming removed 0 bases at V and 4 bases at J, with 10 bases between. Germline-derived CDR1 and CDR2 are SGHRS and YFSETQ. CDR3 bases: TGCGCCAGCAGCTTGGGACTATTTGGAGAGACCCAGTACTTC. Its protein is CASSLGLFGETQYF.

The DNA of the CDR3 is TGTGCCAGCAGCGTAGCGGGAGGGCCCTCTTACCCCACCGGGGAGCTGTTTTTT. Its translation is CASSVAGGPSYPTGELFF. The chain links TRBV9 to TRBJ2-2; 8 bases match TRBD2. Germline loops: CDR1 SGDLS, CDR2 YYNGEE. With V trimmed by 0 bases and J by 4 bases, 11 bases remained unmatched. This CDR3 spans 18 amino acids.

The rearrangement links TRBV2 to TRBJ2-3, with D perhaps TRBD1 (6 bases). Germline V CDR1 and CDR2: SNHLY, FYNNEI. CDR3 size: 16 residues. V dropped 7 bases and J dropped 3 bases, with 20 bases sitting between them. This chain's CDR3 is CASNGGRGRGTDTQYF. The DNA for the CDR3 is TGTGCCAGCAATGGGGGCCGGGGCAGGGGAACAGATACGCAGTATTTT. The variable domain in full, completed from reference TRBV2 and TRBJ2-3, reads EPEVTQTPSHQVTQMGQEVILRCVPISNHLYFYWYRQILGQKVEFLVSFYNNEISEKSEIFDDQFSVERPDGSNFTLKIRSTKLEDSAMYFCASNGGRGRGTDTQYFGPGTRLTVL.

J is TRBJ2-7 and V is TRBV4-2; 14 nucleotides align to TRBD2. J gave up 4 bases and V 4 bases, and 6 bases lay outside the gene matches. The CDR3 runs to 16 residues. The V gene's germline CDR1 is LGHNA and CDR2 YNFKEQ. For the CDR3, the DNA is TGTGCCAGCAGCCGAGCCGGGACTAGCGGGGGTTACGAGCAGTACTTC. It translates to CASSRAGTSGGYEQYF.

The CDR3 is CASSPPSNQPQHF. The CDR3 nucleotides are TGTGCCAGCTCACCACCAAGCAATCAGCCCCAGCATTTT. The chain recombines TRBV18 with TRBJ1-5; D remains unclear. In germline, CDR1 is KGHSH, CDR2 LQKENI. There are 13 residues in the CDR3. V gave up 0 bases and J gave up 1 base, with 1 base separating them.

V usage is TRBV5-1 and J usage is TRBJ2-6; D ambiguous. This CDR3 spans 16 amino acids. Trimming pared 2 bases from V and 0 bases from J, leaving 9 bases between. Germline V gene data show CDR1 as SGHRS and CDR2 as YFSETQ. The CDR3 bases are TGCGCCAGCAGCTTAAAAAGGACCTCTGGGGCCAACGTCCTGACTTTC. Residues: CASSLKRTSGANVLTF.